This TCR beta chain derives from a study of T cell responses to AZD1222 COVID-19 vaccine. Study outcomes and limitations: Nearly half of unique spike-specific TCRs reportedly avoided B.1.351 and B.1.1.7 mutated regions. Spike as a whole was targeted by vaccine-associated CD4 TCRs, dominant at 160-218 and 743-854. Seropositive at baseline were only a handful of AZD1222 recipients.

Trimming removed 4 bases at V and 4 bases at J, with 17 bases between. The CDR3 extends over 16 amino acids. Germline CDR1 reads SNHLY; CDR2 reads FYNNEI. Libraries were prepared by immunoSEQ multiplex PCR; TCRdb keeps only in-frame clonotypes and omits some of them. The sample records around 180,000 clones, 88% being singletons. On this clone: The antigen remains unidentified.

This sequence originates from an adult in good health. The specimen comprised peripheral blood, sampled on day 0 of AZD1222 vaccination. J is TRBJ1-5 and V is TRBV2; D uncertain. The CDR3 loop is CASSVNPTKDNQPQHF. The DNA of the CDR3 is TGTGCCAGCAGTGTTAACCCGACTAAGGATAATCAGCCCCAGCATTTT.